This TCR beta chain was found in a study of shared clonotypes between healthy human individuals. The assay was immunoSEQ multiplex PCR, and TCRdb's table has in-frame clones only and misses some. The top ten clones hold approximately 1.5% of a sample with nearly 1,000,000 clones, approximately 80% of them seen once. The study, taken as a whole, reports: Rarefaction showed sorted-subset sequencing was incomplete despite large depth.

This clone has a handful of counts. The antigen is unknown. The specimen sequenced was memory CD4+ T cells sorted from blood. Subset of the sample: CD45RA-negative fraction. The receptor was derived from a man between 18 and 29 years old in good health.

For the CDR3, the DNA is TGTGCCAGCAGCTTCGGACAGGGGAGCTACGAGCAGTACTTC. Amino acid sequence: CASSFGQGSYEQYF. J is TRBJ2-7 and V is TRBV7-6; 9 nucleotides align to TRBD1. Losses at the gene ends were 3 bases for V and 3 bases for J; bases not matched to a gene: 3. CDR3 length equals 14 residues. Germline-derived CDR1 and CDR2 are SGHVS and FNYEAQ.